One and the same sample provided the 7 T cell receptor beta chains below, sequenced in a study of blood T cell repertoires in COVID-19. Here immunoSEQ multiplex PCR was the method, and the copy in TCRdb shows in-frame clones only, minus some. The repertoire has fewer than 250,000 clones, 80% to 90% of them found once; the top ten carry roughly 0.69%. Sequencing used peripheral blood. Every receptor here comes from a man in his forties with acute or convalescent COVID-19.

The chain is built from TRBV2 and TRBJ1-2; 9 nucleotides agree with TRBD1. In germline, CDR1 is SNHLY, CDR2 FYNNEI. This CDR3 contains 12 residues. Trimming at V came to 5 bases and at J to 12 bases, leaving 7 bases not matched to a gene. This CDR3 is CASSIIQGADTF. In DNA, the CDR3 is TGTGCCAGCAGTATTATACAGGGGGCTGACACCTTC.

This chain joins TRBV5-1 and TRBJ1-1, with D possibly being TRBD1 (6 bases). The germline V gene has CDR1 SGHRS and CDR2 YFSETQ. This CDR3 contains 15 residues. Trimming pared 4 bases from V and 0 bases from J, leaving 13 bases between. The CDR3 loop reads CASSPQGPVNTEAFF. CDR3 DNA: TGCGCCAGCAGCCCCCAGGGGCCTGTGAACACTGAAGCTTTCTTT.

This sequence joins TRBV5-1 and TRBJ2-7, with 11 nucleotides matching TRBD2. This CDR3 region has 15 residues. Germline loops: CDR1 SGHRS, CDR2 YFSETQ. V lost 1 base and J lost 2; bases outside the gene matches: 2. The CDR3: CASSLLSGGAYEQYF. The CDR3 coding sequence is TGCGCCAGCAGCTTGCTTAGCGGGGGGGCCTACGAGCAGTACTTC.

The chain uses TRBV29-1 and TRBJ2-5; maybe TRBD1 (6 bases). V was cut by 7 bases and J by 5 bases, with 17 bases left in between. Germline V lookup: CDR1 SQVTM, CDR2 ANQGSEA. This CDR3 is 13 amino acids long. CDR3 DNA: TGCAGCGGGACGACAGGTTTCGACGAGACCCAGTACTTC. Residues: CSGTTGFDETQYF. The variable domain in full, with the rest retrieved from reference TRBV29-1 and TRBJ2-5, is SAVISQKPSRDICQRGTSLTIQCQVDSQVTMMFWYRQQPGQSLTLIATANQGSEATYESGFVIDKFPISRPNLTFSTLTVSNMSPEDSSIYLCSGTTGFDETQYFGPGTRLLVL.

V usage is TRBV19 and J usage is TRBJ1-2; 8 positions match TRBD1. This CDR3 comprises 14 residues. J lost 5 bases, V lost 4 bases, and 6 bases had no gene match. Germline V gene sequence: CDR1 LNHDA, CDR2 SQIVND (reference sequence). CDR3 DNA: TGTGCCAGTAGTAGAGGACAGGGCCTTTATGGCTACACCTTC. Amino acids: CASSRGQGLYGYTF.

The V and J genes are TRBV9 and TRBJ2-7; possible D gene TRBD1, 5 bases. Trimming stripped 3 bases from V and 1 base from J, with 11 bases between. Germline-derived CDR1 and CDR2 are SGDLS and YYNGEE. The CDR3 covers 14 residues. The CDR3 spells CASSARQFSYEQYF. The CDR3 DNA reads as TGTGCCAGCAGCGCCAGACAGTTTTCCTACGAGCAGTACTTC.

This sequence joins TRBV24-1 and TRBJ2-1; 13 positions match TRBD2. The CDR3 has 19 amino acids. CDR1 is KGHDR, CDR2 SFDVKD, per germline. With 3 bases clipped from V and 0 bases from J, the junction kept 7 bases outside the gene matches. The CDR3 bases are TGTGCCACCAGTGATATTACTAGCGGGAGGGGAAGCTCCTACAATGAGCAGTTCTTC. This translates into CATSDITSGRGSSYNEQFF.